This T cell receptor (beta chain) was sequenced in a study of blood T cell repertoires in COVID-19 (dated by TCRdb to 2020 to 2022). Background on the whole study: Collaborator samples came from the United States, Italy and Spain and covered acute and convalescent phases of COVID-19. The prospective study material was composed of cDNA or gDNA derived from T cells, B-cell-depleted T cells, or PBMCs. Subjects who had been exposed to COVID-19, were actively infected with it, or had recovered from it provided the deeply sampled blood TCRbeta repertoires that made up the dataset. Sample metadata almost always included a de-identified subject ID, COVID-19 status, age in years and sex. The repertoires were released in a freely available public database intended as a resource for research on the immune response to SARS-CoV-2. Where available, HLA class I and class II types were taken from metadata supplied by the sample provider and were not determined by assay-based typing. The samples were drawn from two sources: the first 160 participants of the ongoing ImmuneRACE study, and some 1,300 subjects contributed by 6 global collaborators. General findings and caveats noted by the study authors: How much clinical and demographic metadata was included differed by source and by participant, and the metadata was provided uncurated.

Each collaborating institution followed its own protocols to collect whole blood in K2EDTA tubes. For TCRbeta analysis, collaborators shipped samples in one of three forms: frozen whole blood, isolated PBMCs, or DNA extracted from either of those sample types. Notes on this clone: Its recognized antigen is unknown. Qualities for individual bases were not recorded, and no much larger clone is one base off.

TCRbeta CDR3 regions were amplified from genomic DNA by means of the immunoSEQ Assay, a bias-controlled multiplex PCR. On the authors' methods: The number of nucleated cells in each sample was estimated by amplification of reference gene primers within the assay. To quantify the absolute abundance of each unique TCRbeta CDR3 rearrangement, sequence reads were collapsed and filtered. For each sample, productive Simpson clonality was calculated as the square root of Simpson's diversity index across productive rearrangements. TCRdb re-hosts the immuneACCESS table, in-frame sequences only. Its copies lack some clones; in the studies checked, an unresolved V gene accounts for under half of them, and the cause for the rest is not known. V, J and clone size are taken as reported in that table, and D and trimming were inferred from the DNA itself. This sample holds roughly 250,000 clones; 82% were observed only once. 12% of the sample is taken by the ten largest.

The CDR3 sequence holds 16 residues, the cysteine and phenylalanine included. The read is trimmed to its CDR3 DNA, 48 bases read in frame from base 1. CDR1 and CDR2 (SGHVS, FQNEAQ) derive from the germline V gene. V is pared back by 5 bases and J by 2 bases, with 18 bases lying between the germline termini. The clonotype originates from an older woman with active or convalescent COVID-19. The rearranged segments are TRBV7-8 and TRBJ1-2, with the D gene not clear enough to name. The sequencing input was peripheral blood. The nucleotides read TGTGCCAGCAGCCGCCGCACCGTGACATCGAACTATGGCTACACCTTC. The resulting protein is CASSRRTVTSNYGYTF.